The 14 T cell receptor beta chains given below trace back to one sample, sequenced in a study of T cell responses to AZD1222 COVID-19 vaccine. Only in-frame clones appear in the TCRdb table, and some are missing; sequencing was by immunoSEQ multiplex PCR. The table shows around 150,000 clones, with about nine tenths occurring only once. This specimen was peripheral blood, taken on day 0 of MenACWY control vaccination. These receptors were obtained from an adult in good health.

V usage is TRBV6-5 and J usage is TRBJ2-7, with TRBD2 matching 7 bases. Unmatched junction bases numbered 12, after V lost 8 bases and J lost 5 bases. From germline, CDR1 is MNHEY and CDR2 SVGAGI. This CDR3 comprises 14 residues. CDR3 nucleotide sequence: TGTGCCAGCCGCTCCCCGTGGGAGGGAAACGAGCAGTACTTC. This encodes CASRSPWEGNEQYF.

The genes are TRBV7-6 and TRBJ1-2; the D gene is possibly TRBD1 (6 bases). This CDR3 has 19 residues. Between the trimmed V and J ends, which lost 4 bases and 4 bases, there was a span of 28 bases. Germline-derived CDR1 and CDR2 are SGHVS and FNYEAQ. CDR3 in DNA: TGTGCCAGCAGCTCCCCTCAGTGGGGGGCCCGCCCCTCGGGCTATGGCTACACCTTC. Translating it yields CASSSPQWGARPSGYGYTF.

In DNA, the CDR3 is TGTGCCAGCAGTTACGGACAGGTGGGACCCCAGTACTTC. Amino acids: CASSYGQVGPQYF. The chain uses TRBV6-2 or TRBV6-3 and TRBJ2-5; TRBD1 matches at 7 bases. CDR1 is MNHEY, CDR2 SVGEGT, per germline. V lost 2 bases to trimming and J lost 9 bases; unmatched junction nucleotides: 6. This CDR3 comprises 13 residues.

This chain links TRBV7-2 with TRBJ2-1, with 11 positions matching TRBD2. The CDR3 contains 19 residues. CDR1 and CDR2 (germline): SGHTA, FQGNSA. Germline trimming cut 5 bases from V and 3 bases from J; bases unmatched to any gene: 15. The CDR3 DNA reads TGTGCCAGCAGCGCCGCTGGACGGCTAGCGGGGGGCCGCTACAATGAGCAGTTCTTC. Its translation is CASSAAGRLAGGRYNEQFF.

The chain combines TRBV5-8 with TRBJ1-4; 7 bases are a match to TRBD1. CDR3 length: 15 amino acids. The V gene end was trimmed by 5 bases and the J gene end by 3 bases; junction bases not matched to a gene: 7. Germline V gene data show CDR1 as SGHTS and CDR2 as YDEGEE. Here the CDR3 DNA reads TGTGCCAGCAGTGCCGGGACAGAAGCTAATGAAAAACTGTTTTTT. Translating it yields CASSAGTEANEKLFF. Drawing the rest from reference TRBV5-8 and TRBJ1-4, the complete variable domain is EAGVTQSPTHLIKTRGQQATLRCSPISGHTSVYWYQQALGLGLQFLLWYDEGEERNRGNFPPRFSGRQFPNYSSELNVNALELEDSALYLCASSAGTEANEKLFFGSGTQLSVL.

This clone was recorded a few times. The CDR3 DNA reads TGTGCCAGCAGTTCGACCTACAGAGAACTTTATGGCTACACCTTC. This gives the protein CASSSTYRELYGYTF. The chain carries TRBV6-5 and TRBJ1-2; no definite D call. The CDR3 has 15 amino acids. Trimming took off 4 bases at V and 5 bases at J, with 17 bases between the two ends. In germline, CDR1 is MNHEY, CDR2 SVGAGI.

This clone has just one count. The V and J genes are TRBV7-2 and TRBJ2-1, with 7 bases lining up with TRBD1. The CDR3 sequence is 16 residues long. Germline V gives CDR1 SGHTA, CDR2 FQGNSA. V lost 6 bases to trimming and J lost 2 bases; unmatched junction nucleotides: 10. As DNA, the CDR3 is TGTGCCAGCAGTCTAAATTCAGGGGGAACCTACAATGAGCAGTTCTTC. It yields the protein CASSLNSGGTYNEQFF.

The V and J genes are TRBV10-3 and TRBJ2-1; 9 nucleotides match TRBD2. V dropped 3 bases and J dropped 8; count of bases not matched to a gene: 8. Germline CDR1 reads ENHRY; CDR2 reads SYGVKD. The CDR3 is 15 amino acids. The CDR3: CAISDRSGRIDEQFF. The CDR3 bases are TGTGCCATCAGTGACCGGAGCGGGAGGATCGATGAGCAGTTCTTC.

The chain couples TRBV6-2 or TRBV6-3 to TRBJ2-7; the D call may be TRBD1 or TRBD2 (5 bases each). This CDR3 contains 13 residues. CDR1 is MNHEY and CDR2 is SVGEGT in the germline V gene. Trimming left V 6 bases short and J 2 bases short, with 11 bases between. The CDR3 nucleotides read TGTGCCAGCAGCCGGGACGGACCCTACGAGCAGTACTTC. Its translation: CASSRDGPYEQYF.

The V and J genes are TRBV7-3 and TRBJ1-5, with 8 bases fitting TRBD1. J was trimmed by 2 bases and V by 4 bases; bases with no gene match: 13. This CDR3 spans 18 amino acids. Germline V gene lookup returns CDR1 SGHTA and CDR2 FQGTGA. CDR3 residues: CASSSRPDRASGNQPQHF. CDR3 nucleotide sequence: TGTGCCAGCAGCTCCCGTCCGGACAGGGCGTCTGGCAATCAGCCCCAGCATTTT.

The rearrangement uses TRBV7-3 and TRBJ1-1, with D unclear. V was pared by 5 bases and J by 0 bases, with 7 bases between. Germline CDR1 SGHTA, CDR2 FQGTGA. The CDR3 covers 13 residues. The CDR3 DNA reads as TGTGCCAGCAGCCGGCTTATGAACACTGAAGCTTTCTTT. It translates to CASSRLMNTEAFF.

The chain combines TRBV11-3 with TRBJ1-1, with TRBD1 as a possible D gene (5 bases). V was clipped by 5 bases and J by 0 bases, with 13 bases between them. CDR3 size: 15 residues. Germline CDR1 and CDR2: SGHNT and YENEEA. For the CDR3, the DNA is TGTGCCAGCAGCGGATCAGGGTCCATGAACACTGAAGCTTTCTTT. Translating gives CASSGSGSMNTEAFF.

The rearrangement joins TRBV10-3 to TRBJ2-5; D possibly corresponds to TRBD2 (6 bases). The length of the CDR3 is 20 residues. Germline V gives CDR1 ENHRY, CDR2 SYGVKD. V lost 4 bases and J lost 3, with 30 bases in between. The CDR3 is CAISGRPEASCFTGEETQYF. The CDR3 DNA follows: TGTGCCATCAGTGGGAGACCCGAGGCTAGTTGTTTTACGGGAGAAGAGACCCAGTACTTC.

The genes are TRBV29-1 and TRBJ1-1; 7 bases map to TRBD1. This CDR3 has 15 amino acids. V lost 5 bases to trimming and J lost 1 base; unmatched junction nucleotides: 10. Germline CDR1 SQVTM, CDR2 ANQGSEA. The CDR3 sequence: CSVSLTGVGNTEAFF. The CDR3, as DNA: TGCAGCGTTTCCCTTACAGGGGTAGGGAACACTGAAGCTTTCTTT.